This passage covers 27 T cell receptor beta chains from one sample sequenced in a study of blood T cell repertoires in COVID-19. The data were produced by immunoSEQ multiplex PCR, yet TCRdb's version contains in-frame clones alone and is incomplete. The sample contains about 210,000 clones, around 86% of which appear only once. Sequenced: PBMCs or T cells enriched from blood (not recorded which). These TCRs come from a woman aged 45-60 years with acute COVID-19.

This sequence joins TRBV6-5 and TRBJ1-5, with D possibly TRBD1 on 6 matching bases. Germline CDR1 reads MNHEY; CDR2 reads SVGAGI. V lost 8 bases to trimming and J lost 3 bases, with 14 bases between them. This CDR3 has 14 residues. The CDR3 region has the DNA TGTGCCAGCTCCTTGGACAGAATCAATCAGCCCCAGCATTTT. Amino acids: CASSLDRINQPQHF.

About this clone: Its ends do not fully match the called genes, so a read error is possible. V gene TRBV7-3 combines with J gene TRBJ2-6, with 8 bases that match TRBD1. CDR1 is SGHTA, CDR2 FQGTGA, per germline. The CDR3 totals 18 residues. The CDR3 coding sequence is TGTGCCAGCAGCCCTCCTAAGACAGGGGAATCTGGGGCCAGCGTCCTGACTTTC. Protein product: CASSPPKTGESGASVLTF.

This chain joins TRBV28 and TRBJ1-5; D gene ambiguous. The CDR3 contains 14 residues. Trimming cost V 6 bases and J 9 bases, with 18 bases left between them. The V gene's germline CDR1 is MDHEN and CDR2 SYDVKM. The chain's CDR3 is CASRPDPTGRPQHF. Written as DNA, the CDR3 is TGTGCCAGCAGACCAGACCCTACGGGTCGGCCCCAGCATTTT.

The CDR3 bases are TGTGCCAGCAGCTTAGTGGGGACAGGGGCCTTCTATGGCTACACCTTC. Encoded protein: CASSLVGTGAFYGYTF. The chain links TRBV11-2 to TRBJ1-2; 10 bases fit TRBD1. CDR1 is SGHAT, CDR2 FQNNGV, per germline. The CDR3 runs 16 residues. V gave up 1 base and J gave up 4 bases; unmatched junction bases: 6.

Concerning this clone itself: Other DNA sequences in the same sample also yield this CDR3. The chain is built from TRBV20-1 and TRBJ2-5, with D perhaps matching TRBD2 (6 bases). This CDR3 is 11 amino acids long. Germline CDR1 reads DFQATT; CDR2 reads SNEGSKA (reference sequence). The V gene lost 5 bases and the J gene lost 5 bases, with 9 bases spanning the gap. CDR3 in amino acids: CSADRGETQYF. The CDR3 DNA follows: TGCAGTGCTGACCGGGGGGAGACCCAGTACTTC.

The chain recombines TRBV29-1 with TRBJ1-4; 7 bases map to TRBD1. Germline trimming cut 7 bases from V and 4 bases from J; bases unmatched to any gene: 9. This CDR3 comprises 14 residues. CDR1 SQVTM and CDR2 ANQGSEA come from the germline V gene. The chain's CDR3 is CSAQVGTVNEKLFF. DNA of the CDR3: TGCAGCGCCCAGGTCGGGACAGTTAATGAAAAACTGTTTTTT.

This rearrangement joins TRBV9 to TRBJ2-6, with 12 bases aligning to TRBD2. Per germline, CDR1 SGDLS and CDR2 YYNGEE. There are 19 residues in the CDR3. J was trimmed by 0 bases and V by 0 bases; bases with no gene match: 4. The CDR3 DNA follows: TGTGCCAGCAGCGTAGGACTAGCGGGAGCGTTCTCTGGGGCCAACGTCCTGACTTTC. Translating it yields CASSVGLAGAFSGANVLTF.

The gene calls are TRBV7-9 and TRBJ1-4, with 7 bases aligning to TRBD1. Looked up from germline, CDR1 is SEHNR and CDR2 is FQNEAQ (reference sequence). The trim removed 5 bases at V and 13 bases at J, leaving 4 bases unmatched. The CDR3 contains 11 residues. CDR3 DNA: TGTGCCAGCAGCGTCCGGGACAGACTGTTTTTT. Its translation is CASSVRDRLFF.

This chain joins TRBV28 and TRBJ1-2, with 8 bases identical to TRBD1. The CDR3 sequence is 12 residues long. Germline CDR1 reads MDHEN; CDR2 reads SYDVKM. Germline trimming cut 9 bases from V and 6 bases from J; bases unmatched to any gene: 6. CDR3 protein: CASGDRQDGYTF. In DNA form, the CDR3 reads TGTGCCAGTGGGGACAGGCAGGATGGCTACACCTTC.

The chain links TRBV5-1 to TRBJ1-3; D is possibly TRBD1 (5 bases). Germline CDR1 is SGHRS and CDR2 is YFSETQ. V lost 5 bases and J lost 2, with 8 bases in between. This CDR3 has 13 amino acids. The CDR3 DNA is TGCGCCAGCAGAGAAGGGGCTGGAAACACCATATATTTT. It encodes CASREGAGNTIYF.

V is TRBV6-5 and J is TRBJ2-2; 7 bases are shared with TRBD2. Germline CDR1 MNHEY, CDR2 SVGAGI. J lost 3 bases, V lost 8 bases, and 6 bases had no gene match. The CDR3 consists of 14 residues. The CDR3 reads CASGRGLDTGELFF. The CDR3 nucleotides read TGTGCCAGCGGGAGGGGACTCGACACCGGGGAGCTGTTTTTT.

A few counts support this clone. The CDR3 loop is CATTGGYAGELFF. The CDR3 DNA reads TGTGCCACGACAGGGGGCTATGCCGGGGAGCTGTTTTTT. The J gene is TRBJ2-2, the V gene TRBV24-1; 10 nucleotides line up with TRBD1. Trimming cost V 10 bases and J 6 bases; bases outside gene matches: 4. The CDR3 sequence is 13 residues long. The germline CDR1 and CDR2 sequences are KGHDR and SFDVKD.

The rearrangement uses TRBV6-5 and TRBJ2-2; the D gene is possibly TRBD2 (6 bases). The V end was cut by 6 bases, the J end by 7 bases, with 18 bases between. The CDR3 consists of 15 residues. CDR1 is MNHEY, CDR2 SVGAGI, per germline. The CDR3 DNA reads as TGTGCCAGCAGAGGACGGGAGACAATACTCGGGGAGCTGTTTTTT. This encodes CASRGRETILGELFF.

This chain uses TRBV5-1 with TRBJ1-2, with 12 nucleotides matching TRBD1. Trimming took 0 bases from V and 2 from J; bases not matched to a gene: 17. Germline CDR1 is SGHRS and CDR2 is YFSETQ. There are 21 residues in the CDR3. In DNA, the CDR3 is TGCGCCAGCAGCTTGGGGGCCCGGGGACAGGGGGCTGCACTACCCAACTATGGCTACACCTTC. Translated, it gives CASSLGARGQGAALPNYGYTF.

The V call is TRBV29-1, the J call TRBJ2-7; D gene uncertain. CDR1 SQVTM and CDR2 ANQGSEA come from the germline V gene. V was pared by 0 bases and J by 7 bases, with 13 bases between. The CDR3 extends over 13 amino acids. The DNA for the CDR3 is TGCAGCGTTGAAGATCGGGTCGAGATGGAGCAGTACTTC. Translated: CSVEDRVEMEQYF.

The chain joins TRBV7-9 to TRBJ1-2, with a weak D call TRBD1 (6 bases). V gave up 3 bases and J gave up 4 bases, with 15 bases separating them. CDR3 length: 15 residues. Germline V gives CDR1 SEHNR, CDR2 FQNEAQ (reference sequence). The CDR3 loop is CASSLVPGVAYGYTF. CDR3 coding DNA: TGTGCCAGCAGCTTGGTCCCAGGGGTGGCCTATGGCTACACCTTC.

This clone was counted once. The rearrangement uses TRBV6-1 and TRBJ1-2, with D uncertain. With 3 bases removed from V and 0 bases from J, the gap between germline ends came to 11 bases. Germline CDR1 reads MNHNS; CDR2 reads SASEGT. The length of the CDR3 is 15 residues. The CDR3 is CASSELGQTNYGYTF. Written as DNA, the CDR3 is TGTGCCAGCAGTGAGTTGGGCCAGACTAACTATGGCTACACCTTC.

The J gene is TRBJ2-1, the V gene TRBV15, with D possibly TRBD1 on 5 matching bases. The germline CDR1 and CDR2 sequences are LNHNV and YYDKDF (reference sequence). The CDR3 totals 17 residues. V was cut by 7 bases and J by 6 bases, with 25 bases left in between. The CDR3 is CATTHGPTWGAGNEQFF. The CDR3 DNA sequence: TGTGCCACCACCCACGGACCCACGTGGGGCGCCGGCAATGAGCAGTTCTTC.

The gene calls are TRBV3-1 (or the pseudogene TRBV3-2) and TRBJ2-3, with no clear D. Between the trimmed V and J ends, which lost 4 bases and 6 bases, there was a span of 8 bases. Germline V gene sequence: CDR1 LGHDT, CDR2 YNNKEL (reference sequence). The CDR3 length is 12 residues. The CDR3 reads CASSPGLDTQYF. The CDR3, as DNA: TGTGCCAGCAGCCCCGGGTTGGATACGCAGTATTTT.

The rearrangement uses TRBV4-3 and TRBJ2-1; D perhaps matches TRBD1 (7 bases). V lost 0 bases and J 8 bases, leaving 14 bases between the germline ends. Germline V gene data show CDR1 as LGHNA and CDR2 as YSLEER. The length of the CDR3 is 15 residues. The CDR3, as DNA: TGCGCCAGCAGCCAAGAGTGGGGCAGGGGGGATGAGCAGTTCTTC. It specifies CASSQEWGRGDEQFF.

This clone was seen many times. The chain is built from TRBV3-1 (or the pseudogene TRBV3-2) and TRBJ1-2, with a possible D match to TRBD1 (6 bases). The CDR3 has 17 amino acids. From germline, CDR1 is LGHDT and CDR2 YNNKEL (reference sequence). Trimming stripped 1 base from V and 3 bases from J, with 18 bases between. CDR3: CASSQVPTPTGHYGYTF. Written as DNA, the CDR3 is TGTGCCAGCAGCCAAGTCCCCACTCCGACAGGACACTATGGCTACACCTTC.

The chain recombines TRBV19 with TRBJ1-4, with 8 nucleotides matching TRBD1. From germline, CDR1 is LNHDA and CDR2 SQIVND (reference sequence). The CDR3 totals 16 residues. Trimming took 5 bases from V and 0 from J; bases not matched to a gene: 5. CDR3 DNA: TGTGCCAGTAGTGACAGGGGAGGGGCAACTAATGAAAAACTGTTTTTT. This gives the protein CASSDRGGATNEKLFF.

The J gene is TRBJ1-2, the V gene TRBV28, with a possible D match to TRBD1 (6 bases). CDR1 and CDR2 (germline): MDHEN, SYDVKM. The CDR3 contains 15 residues. The V and J ends lost 5 bases and 2 bases respectively, with 15 bases between them. CDR3 DNA: TGTGCCAGCAGTAGAGAAGCTACAGGGAACTATGGCTACACCTTC. Amino acids: CASSREATGNYGYTF.

The V and J genes are TRBV5-8 and TRBJ2-1; D is undetermined. In germline, CDR1 is SGHTS, CDR2 YDEGEE. Trimming removed 2 bases from V and 6 bases from J, with 18 bases in between. The CDR3 covers 16 residues. The CDR3 spells CASSLGPFRVFNEQFF. The CDR3 bases are TGTGCCAGCAGCTTAGGCCCTTTCCGGGTCTTCAATGAGCAGTTCTTC.

The chain recombines TRBV19 with TRBJ2-5, with TRBD2 identical over 13 bases. This CDR3 has 16 residues. Unmatched junction bases numbered 3, after V lost 0 bases and J lost 5 bases. The germline CDR1 and CDR2 sequences are LNHDA and SQIVND (reference sequence). CDR3 coding DNA: TGTGCCAGTAGTATAGAACTAGCGGGGGGGCCGGAGACCCAGTACTTC. This sequence encodes CASSIELAGGPETQYF.

This chain connects TRBV7-9 to TRBJ2-7, with D unclear. The V gene lost 3 bases and the J gene lost 7 bases, with 10 bases spanning the gap. From germline, CDR1 is SEHNR and CDR2 FQNEAQ (reference sequence). This CDR3 has 12 amino acids. The CDR3 DNA follows: TGTGCCAGCAGCTTCGAGGCAGCAGAGCAGTACTTC. It encodes CASSFEAAEQYF.

This chain connects TRBV7-9 to TRBJ1-4; 11 bases map to TRBD1. From germline, CDR1 is SEHNR and CDR2 FQNEAQ (reference sequence). J gave up 3 bases and V 5 bases, and 8 bases lay outside the gene matches. The CDR3 runs to 17 residues. The CDR3 spells CASSDRTGGTANEKLFF. CDR3 bases: TGTGCCAGCAGCGACAGGACAGGGGGCACAGCTAATGAAAAACTGTTTTTT.